The 9 T cell receptor beta chains below come from one sample, sequenced in a study of blood T cells in healthy people across ages. Together with a sample-barcoded 5' primer, a J-beta primer mix was included in a second PCR lasting about 7 to 11 cycles. In TCRdb, the 5' RACE reads were re-called with MiXCR into one record per CDR3 protein. The table records about 1.8 million distinct CDR3 sequences, less than 50% of them present only once. The specimen sequenced was blood. The receptors were gathered from a woman between 40 and 55 years old in good health.

This sequence joins TRBV6-1 and TRBJ1-4; 9 nucleotides match TRBD1. Germline V gene sequence: CDR1 MNHNS, CDR2 SASEGT. The CDR3 spans 15 residues. J was trimmed by 7 bases and V by 7 bases; bases with no gene match: 10. The CDR3 loop is CASNNGGQGSEKLFF. CDR3 nucleotide sequence: TGTGCCAGCAATAACGGCGGACAGGGGAGTGAAAAACTGTTTTTT.

This chain joins TRBV29-1 and TRBJ2-1; D ambiguous. This CDR3 spans 13 amino acids. Germline-derived CDR1 and CDR2 are SQVTM and ANQGSEA. The ends were cut back, 2 bases at V and 10 bases at J, with 15 bases in the middle. In DNA form, the CDR3 reads TGCAGCGTTGAACTGGACGGTTCGTTCGAGCAGTTCTTC. It translates to CSVELDGSFEQFF.

The chain recombines TRBV4-3 with TRBJ2-1; possible D gene TRBD2, 7 bases. The V end lost 0 bases, the J end lost 7 bases, and 16 bases lay between the germline ends. CDR3 length: 16 amino acids. Germline CDR1 is LGHNA and CDR2 is YSLEER. The CDR3 region has the DNA TGCGCCAGCAGCCAAGATGAGGGGGGGGGGAGGAATGAGCAGTTCTTC. Encoded protein: CASSQDEGGGRNEQFF.

This clonotype was seen a few times. V gene TRBV20-1 combines with J gene TRBJ2-7; D unresolved. Trimming left V 5 bases short and J 4 bases short, with 12 bases between. Germline CDR1 and CDR2: DFQATT and SNEGSKA (reference sequence). This CDR3 is 12 amino acids long. In DNA, the CDR3 is TGCAGTGCTCCGAGTCAGTCGTACGAGCAGTACTTC. It codes for CSAPSQSYEQYF.

This clonotype was detected ten times or more. A single base separates this from a much larger clone, so it may be a read error. V is TRBV29-1 and J is TRBJ2-1, with D tentatively TRBD2 (7 bases). V was clipped by 5 bases and J by 1 base, with 33 bases between them. The germline V gene has CDR1 SQVTM and CDR2 ANQGSEA. The CDR3 covers 21 residues. CDR3 amino acids: CSVRRSEVLGGIRGSYNEQFF. Here the CDR3 DNA reads TGCAGCGTTAGAAGGAGTGAGGTGTTGGGGGGGATAAGGGGGTCCTACAATGAGCAGTTCTTC.

The chain combines TRBV20-1 with TRBJ2-2; tentative D call: TRBD2 (5 bases). Trimming removed 5 bases from V and 4 bases from J, with 14 bases in between. This CDR3 has 14 residues. Germline V CDR1 and CDR2: DFQATT, SNEGSKA (reference sequence). For the CDR3, the DNA is TGCAGTGCTGGTGGGCGGGCCCGCACCGGGGAGCTGTTTTTT. It encodes CSAGGRARTGELFF.

The rearrangement uses TRBV2 and TRBJ2-5, with 9 positions matching TRBD2. CDR1 SNHLY and CDR2 FYNNEI come from the germline V gene. The CDR3 loop spans 14 amino acids. V shed 6 bases, J shed 11 bases, and the junction held 13 bases outside the gene matches. The CDR3 loop reads CASRRGGNYNEQYF. Written as DNA, the CDR3 is TGTGCCAGCAGGCGGGGGGGCAACTACAATGAGCAGTACTTC.

The genes are TRBV27 and TRBJ1-2, with a possible D match to TRBD1 (5 bases). This CDR3 contains 15 residues. The germline gives CDR1 MNHEY, CDR2 SMNVEV (reference sequence). V was trimmed by 6 bases and J by 7 bases, leaving 21 bases between them. The CDR3 spells CASSPGGSHTSGYTF. The CDR3 bases are TGTGCCAGCAGCCCCGGGGGATCCCACACCAGTGGCTACACCTTC.

Here the CDR3 DNA reads TGCGCCAGCAGCCCCGGGACTAGCCCCACAGATACGCAGTATTTT. Translating it yields CASSPGTSPTDTQYF. The chain combines TRBV4-1 with TRBJ2-3, with TRBD2 matching 9 bases. From germline, CDR1 is MGHRA and CDR2 YSYEKL. The CDR3 contains 15 residues. Trimming at V came to 4 bases and at J to 2 bases, leaving 4 bases not matched to a gene.